This TCR beta chain stems from a study of shared clonotypes between healthy human individuals. Looking at the study overall: Sampling drew on donors who were a couple of women and three men aged 18 to 49.

Profiled with immunoSEQ multiplex PCR; TCRdb holds only in-frame clones, not every one. This table has 500,000 to 650,000 clones, roughly 79% appearing once. V shed 6 bases, J shed 3 bases, and the junction held 8 bases outside the gene matches. This CDR3 contains 14 residues. The germline CDR1 and CDR2 sequences are MNHNY and SVGAGI (reference sequence). The chain links TRBV6-6 to TRBJ2-7; TRBD2 matches 7 bases. The clonotype was recovered from a woman aged 40 to 49 in good health. Some clones in this sample may be carry-over from other donors' samples. The sample consisted of PBMCs. The CDR3 protein is CASRLRGVLYEQYF. CDR3 DNA: TGTGCCAGCAGGTTACGGGGGGTACTCTACGAGCAGTACTTC.